This entry lists 3 T cell receptor beta chains sequenced from one sample in a study of T cells in Graves' hyperthyroidism and ophthalmopathy (dated by TCRdb to about 2019). The library was built by means of multiplex PCR. Sequencing relied on an Illumina HiSeq 2000. The TCR beta CDR3 regions were amplified from RNA transcripts. The TCR CDR3 was subjected to a first round of RT-PCR using the HTBI primer set and the Qiagen OneStep RT-PCR kit. The raw public reads went through TCRdb reprocessing: fastp at Q25, MiXCR clone calling, in-frame beta chains kept. Rows merge per CDR3 protein into single entries with the most common DNA and genes. The sample yields some 490,000 distinct CDR3 sequences; approximately 23% were counted once. The leading ten clones occupy less than 65% of the sample. The sample was blood. Every receptor here comes from a woman between 70 and 85 years old with Graves' ophthalmopathy.

This clonotype showed up just a few times. V usage is TRBV20-1 and J usage is TRBJ1-3; D remains unclear. Trimming took 0 bases from V and 7 from J, leaving 7 bases between them. This CDR3 spans 12 amino acids. The germline V gene encodes CDR1 DFQATT and CDR2 SNEGSKA (reference sequence). The CDR3 loop is CSAREGGNTIYF. CDR3 in DNA: TGCAGTGCTAGAGAGGGAGGGAACACCATATATTTT.

This sequence joins TRBV9 and TRBJ2-1, with TRBD2 matching over 10 bases. The CDR3 is made up of 17 amino acids. CDR1 is SGDLS and CDR2 is YYNGEE in the germline V gene. The ends lost 3 bases at V and 7 bases at J; junction bases unmatched: 13. The CDR3 loop is CASSEGGGLAGVNEQFF. DNA of the CDR3: TGTGCCAGCAGCGAGGGGGGTGGGCTAGCGGGAGTAAATGAGCAGTTCTTC.

V is TRBV14 and J is TRBJ2-3; TRBD1 is a possible D gene (7 bases). The CDR3 consists of 15 residues. Trimming shortened V by 5 bases and J by 6 bases, and 18 bases separated the two germline ends. Germline CDR1 is SGHDN and CDR2 is FVKESK. The CDR3 sequence: CASSSYRGLGDTQYF. CDR3 DNA sequence: TGTGCCAGCAGCAGTTACAGGGGACTTGGTGATACGCAGTATTTT. Using reference TRBV14 and TRBJ2-3 for the parts outside the CDR3, the full variable domain is EAGVTQFPSHSVIEKGQTVTLRCDPISGHDNLYWYRRVMGKEIKFLLHFVKESKQDESGMPNNRFLAERTGGTYSTLKVQPAELEDSGVYFCASSSYRGLGDTQYFGPGTRLTVL.